A selection of T cell receptor beta chains follows, all from one sample in a study of healthy donors' naive CD4 and CD8 T cells. One entry per CDR3 protein, called by TCRdb with MiXCR from the reads. In the table there are 150,000 to 200,000 distinct CDR3 sequences, about 70% of which are singletons. The source material was naive CD4+ and CD8+ T cells sorted from blood, pooled from several donors. These receptors were taken from a pool of human donors in good health; the sample pools cells from several healthy donors. Each CDR3 is given without its conserved first and last residue. The order of the fields is CDR3 length, V gene, CDR3 protein.

len: 10
v_gene: TRBV5-1
CDR3aa: ASSTRVNEQF

len: 9
v_gene: TRBV29-1
CDR3aa: SVPQGSEQY

len: 13
v_gene: TRBV4-2
CDR3aa: ASSQAGGVTDTQY

len: 11
v_gene: TRBV29-1
CDR3aa: SVEGDHSYEQY

len: 12
v_gene: TRBV12-3/TRBV12-4
CDR3aa: ASSFWAGDYGYT

len: 9
v_gene: TRBV2
CDR3aa: ASSDGVSQY

len: 14
v_gene: TRBV5-1
CDR3aa: ASSKTPLAGRDEQF

len: 11
v_gene: TRBV29-1
CDR3aa: STYRGGNTEAF

len: 15
v_gene: TRBV29-1
CDR3aa: SVEDPSVGTQYNEQF

len: 8
v_gene: TRBV27
CDR3aa: ASGAYEQY

len: 12
v_gene: TRBV6-1
CDR3aa: ASSEWQGRETQY

len: 10
v_gene: TRBV20-1
CDR3aa: SARGPDYEQY

len: 11
v_gene: TRBV27
CDR3aa: ASRSGTGGQQY

len: 11
v_gene: TRBV29-1
CDR3aa: SVIGQGARGYT

len: 10
v_gene: TRBV19
CDR3aa: ASQDTAFEQY

len: 13
v_gene: TRBV5-1
CDR3aa: ASSWGQGTGNTIY

len: 12
v_gene: TRBV6-1
CDR3aa: ASRDRERNQPQH

len: 11
v_gene: TRBV7-8
CDR3aa: ASSLLGDYEQY

len: 8
v_gene: TRBV29-1
CDR3aa: SILRDTQY

len: 15
v_gene: TRBV11-1
CDR3aa: ASSITGTDTSTDTQY

len: 9
v_gene: TRBV29-1
CDR3aa: SDGGRETQY

len: 12
v_gene: TRBV14
CDR3aa: ASSVPGVGTEAF

len: 12
v_gene: TRBV6-5
CDR3aa: ASTSASGTDTQY

len: 11
v_gene: TRBV5-4
CDR3aa: ASGTANNSPLH

len: 12
v_gene: TRBV5-1
CDR3aa: ASSLTPQNTEAF

len: 12
v_gene: TRBV5-1
CDR3aa: ASSPGAAMTEAF

len: 12
v_gene: TRBV6-6
CDR3aa: ASTEGLGNSPLH

len: 16
v_gene: TRBV27
CDR3aa: ASRRNFGQALHQETQY

len: 15
v_gene: TRBV6-5
CDR3aa: ASSYSTGGGWATEAF

len: 11
v_gene: TRBV27
CDR3aa: ASSLVHFSEAF

len: 11
v_gene: TRBV5-4
CDR3aa: ASSPPGAEGYT

len: 12
v_gene: TRBV20-1
CDR3aa: SKLAPSSYNEQF

len: 11
v_gene: TRBV27
CDR3aa: ASRQEVGQPQH

len: 12
v_gene: TRBV12-3/TRBV12-4
CDR3aa: ASSQTSDYNEQF

len: 16
v_gene: TRBV5-5
CDR3aa: ASSQEDLAGGFQETQY

len: 13
v_gene: TRBV27
CDR3aa: ASSLSQALSPGAF

len: 15
v_gene: TRBV11-1
CDR3aa: ASSYPQAGPPMHEQF

len: 10
v_gene: TRBV29-1
CDR3aa: SVEPGGTEAF

len: 16
v_gene: TRBV5-4
CDR3aa: ASRGASGSIPNTGELF

len: 13
v_gene: TRBV19
CDR3aa: ASSILSLGGNEQF

len: 13
v_gene: TRBV15
CDR3aa: ATSRDLAGANVLT

len: 9
v_gene: TRBV6-5
CDR3aa: ASRTVRKAF

len: 10
v_gene: TRBV29-1
CDR3aa: SVRTTTYGQY

len: 10
v_gene: TRBV29-1
CDR3aa: SVEVGGDEQY

len: 13
v_gene: TRBV5-1
CDR3aa: ASSPDGDLVDEQF

len: 11
v_gene: TRBV12-3/TRBV12-4
CDR3aa: ASSIRGSGELF

len: 12
v_gene: TRBV15
CDR3aa: ATSHLAGGNEQF

len: 11
v_gene: TRBV30
CDR3aa: AWSGGVQETQY

len: 14
v_gene: TRBV12-3/TRBV12-4
CDR3aa: ASIRDTDSGANVLT

len: 13
v_gene: TRBV7-9
CDR3aa: ASKKAGGSYNEQF

len: 10
v_gene: TRBV29-1
CDR3aa: SVGQPGDTIY

len: 11
v_gene: TRBV15
CDR3aa: ATKYNNDSPLH

len: 13
v_gene: TRBV5-6
CDR3aa: ASSLLTSEDYGYT

len: 15
v_gene: TRBV29-1
CDR3aa: SVGLTTSGGDINEQF

len: 11
v_gene: TRBV12-3/TRBV12-4
CDR3aa: ASSWTESDTQY

len: 11
v_gene: TRBV29-1
CDR3aa: SVSGTANYGYT

len: 11
v_gene: TRBV6-5
CDR3aa: ASSYSGGGKLF

len: 14
v_gene: TRBV6-5
CDR3aa: ASSPSADTGINIQY

len: 12
v_gene: TRBV29-1
CDR3aa: SVVGGQSSYEQY

len: 9
v_gene: TRBV10-3
CDR3aa: ATGGQAEAF